In its sample, the clone carrying this TCR beta chain was seen many times. Its specificity is not known. The CDR3 contains 15 residues. The ends were cut back, 1 base at V and 4 bases at J, with 11 bases in the middle. From germline, CDR1 is SGHTA and CDR2 FQGNSA. These data originate in a study of T cell repertoires in cytomegalovirus infection. Overall study context: In public TCR beta signatures, there were indications of both CMV infection and matching HLA type.

TCRdb reprocessed the reads with MiXCR, giving one entry per CDR3 protein. The table shows about 740,000 distinct CDR3 sequences, with 30% to 35% occurring only once. General study results and limits: Summed frequency of shared TCR beta families picked out CMV carriers who also had the relevant HLA.

This rearrangement joins TRBV7-2 to TRBJ2-1; D may be TRBD1 (6 bases). Sequenced here: cultured PBMCs, sampled from culture after CMV antigen stimulation. This sequence originates from a human donor in good health (CMV status not recorded). Some clones in this sample may be carry-over from other donors' samples. CDR3: CASSLVGQTYNEQFF. In DNA form, the CDR3 reads TGTGCCAGCAGCTTAGTTGGACAGACATACAATGAGCAGTTCTTC.